This record concerns one T cell receptor beta chain sequence. The antigen remains undetermined. Repertoires were generated with immunoSEQ multiplex PCR, while TCRdb's copy carries only in-frame clones and drops some. Among 15,000 to 20,000 clones, 90% were seen once, and the ten largest hold around 1.2%. The data are from a study of T cells in localized non-small cell lung cancer. The germline V gene encodes CDR1 MNHNS and CDR2 SASEGT. CDR3 length: 16 residues. J was trimmed by 4 bases and V by 4 bases; bases with no gene match: 8. Whole-study findings and limits: Tumor samples were not multi-region, leaving intratumor heterogeneity unexcluded. Compared with tumor, uninvolved adjacent lung displayed greater T cell clonality, ranking highest overall.

This specimen consisted of peripheral blood mononuclear cells, obtained before any cancer treatment. The sequence was collected from a woman aged 40-69 years with stage III lung adenocarcinoma. V and J are TRBV6-1 and TRBJ1-5; 9 bases are a match to TRBD1. Written as DNA, the CDR3 is TGTGCCAGCAGTGTTTACGGACAGGGGAGGAATCAGCCCCAGCATTTT. Its protein is CASSVYGQGRNQPQHF.